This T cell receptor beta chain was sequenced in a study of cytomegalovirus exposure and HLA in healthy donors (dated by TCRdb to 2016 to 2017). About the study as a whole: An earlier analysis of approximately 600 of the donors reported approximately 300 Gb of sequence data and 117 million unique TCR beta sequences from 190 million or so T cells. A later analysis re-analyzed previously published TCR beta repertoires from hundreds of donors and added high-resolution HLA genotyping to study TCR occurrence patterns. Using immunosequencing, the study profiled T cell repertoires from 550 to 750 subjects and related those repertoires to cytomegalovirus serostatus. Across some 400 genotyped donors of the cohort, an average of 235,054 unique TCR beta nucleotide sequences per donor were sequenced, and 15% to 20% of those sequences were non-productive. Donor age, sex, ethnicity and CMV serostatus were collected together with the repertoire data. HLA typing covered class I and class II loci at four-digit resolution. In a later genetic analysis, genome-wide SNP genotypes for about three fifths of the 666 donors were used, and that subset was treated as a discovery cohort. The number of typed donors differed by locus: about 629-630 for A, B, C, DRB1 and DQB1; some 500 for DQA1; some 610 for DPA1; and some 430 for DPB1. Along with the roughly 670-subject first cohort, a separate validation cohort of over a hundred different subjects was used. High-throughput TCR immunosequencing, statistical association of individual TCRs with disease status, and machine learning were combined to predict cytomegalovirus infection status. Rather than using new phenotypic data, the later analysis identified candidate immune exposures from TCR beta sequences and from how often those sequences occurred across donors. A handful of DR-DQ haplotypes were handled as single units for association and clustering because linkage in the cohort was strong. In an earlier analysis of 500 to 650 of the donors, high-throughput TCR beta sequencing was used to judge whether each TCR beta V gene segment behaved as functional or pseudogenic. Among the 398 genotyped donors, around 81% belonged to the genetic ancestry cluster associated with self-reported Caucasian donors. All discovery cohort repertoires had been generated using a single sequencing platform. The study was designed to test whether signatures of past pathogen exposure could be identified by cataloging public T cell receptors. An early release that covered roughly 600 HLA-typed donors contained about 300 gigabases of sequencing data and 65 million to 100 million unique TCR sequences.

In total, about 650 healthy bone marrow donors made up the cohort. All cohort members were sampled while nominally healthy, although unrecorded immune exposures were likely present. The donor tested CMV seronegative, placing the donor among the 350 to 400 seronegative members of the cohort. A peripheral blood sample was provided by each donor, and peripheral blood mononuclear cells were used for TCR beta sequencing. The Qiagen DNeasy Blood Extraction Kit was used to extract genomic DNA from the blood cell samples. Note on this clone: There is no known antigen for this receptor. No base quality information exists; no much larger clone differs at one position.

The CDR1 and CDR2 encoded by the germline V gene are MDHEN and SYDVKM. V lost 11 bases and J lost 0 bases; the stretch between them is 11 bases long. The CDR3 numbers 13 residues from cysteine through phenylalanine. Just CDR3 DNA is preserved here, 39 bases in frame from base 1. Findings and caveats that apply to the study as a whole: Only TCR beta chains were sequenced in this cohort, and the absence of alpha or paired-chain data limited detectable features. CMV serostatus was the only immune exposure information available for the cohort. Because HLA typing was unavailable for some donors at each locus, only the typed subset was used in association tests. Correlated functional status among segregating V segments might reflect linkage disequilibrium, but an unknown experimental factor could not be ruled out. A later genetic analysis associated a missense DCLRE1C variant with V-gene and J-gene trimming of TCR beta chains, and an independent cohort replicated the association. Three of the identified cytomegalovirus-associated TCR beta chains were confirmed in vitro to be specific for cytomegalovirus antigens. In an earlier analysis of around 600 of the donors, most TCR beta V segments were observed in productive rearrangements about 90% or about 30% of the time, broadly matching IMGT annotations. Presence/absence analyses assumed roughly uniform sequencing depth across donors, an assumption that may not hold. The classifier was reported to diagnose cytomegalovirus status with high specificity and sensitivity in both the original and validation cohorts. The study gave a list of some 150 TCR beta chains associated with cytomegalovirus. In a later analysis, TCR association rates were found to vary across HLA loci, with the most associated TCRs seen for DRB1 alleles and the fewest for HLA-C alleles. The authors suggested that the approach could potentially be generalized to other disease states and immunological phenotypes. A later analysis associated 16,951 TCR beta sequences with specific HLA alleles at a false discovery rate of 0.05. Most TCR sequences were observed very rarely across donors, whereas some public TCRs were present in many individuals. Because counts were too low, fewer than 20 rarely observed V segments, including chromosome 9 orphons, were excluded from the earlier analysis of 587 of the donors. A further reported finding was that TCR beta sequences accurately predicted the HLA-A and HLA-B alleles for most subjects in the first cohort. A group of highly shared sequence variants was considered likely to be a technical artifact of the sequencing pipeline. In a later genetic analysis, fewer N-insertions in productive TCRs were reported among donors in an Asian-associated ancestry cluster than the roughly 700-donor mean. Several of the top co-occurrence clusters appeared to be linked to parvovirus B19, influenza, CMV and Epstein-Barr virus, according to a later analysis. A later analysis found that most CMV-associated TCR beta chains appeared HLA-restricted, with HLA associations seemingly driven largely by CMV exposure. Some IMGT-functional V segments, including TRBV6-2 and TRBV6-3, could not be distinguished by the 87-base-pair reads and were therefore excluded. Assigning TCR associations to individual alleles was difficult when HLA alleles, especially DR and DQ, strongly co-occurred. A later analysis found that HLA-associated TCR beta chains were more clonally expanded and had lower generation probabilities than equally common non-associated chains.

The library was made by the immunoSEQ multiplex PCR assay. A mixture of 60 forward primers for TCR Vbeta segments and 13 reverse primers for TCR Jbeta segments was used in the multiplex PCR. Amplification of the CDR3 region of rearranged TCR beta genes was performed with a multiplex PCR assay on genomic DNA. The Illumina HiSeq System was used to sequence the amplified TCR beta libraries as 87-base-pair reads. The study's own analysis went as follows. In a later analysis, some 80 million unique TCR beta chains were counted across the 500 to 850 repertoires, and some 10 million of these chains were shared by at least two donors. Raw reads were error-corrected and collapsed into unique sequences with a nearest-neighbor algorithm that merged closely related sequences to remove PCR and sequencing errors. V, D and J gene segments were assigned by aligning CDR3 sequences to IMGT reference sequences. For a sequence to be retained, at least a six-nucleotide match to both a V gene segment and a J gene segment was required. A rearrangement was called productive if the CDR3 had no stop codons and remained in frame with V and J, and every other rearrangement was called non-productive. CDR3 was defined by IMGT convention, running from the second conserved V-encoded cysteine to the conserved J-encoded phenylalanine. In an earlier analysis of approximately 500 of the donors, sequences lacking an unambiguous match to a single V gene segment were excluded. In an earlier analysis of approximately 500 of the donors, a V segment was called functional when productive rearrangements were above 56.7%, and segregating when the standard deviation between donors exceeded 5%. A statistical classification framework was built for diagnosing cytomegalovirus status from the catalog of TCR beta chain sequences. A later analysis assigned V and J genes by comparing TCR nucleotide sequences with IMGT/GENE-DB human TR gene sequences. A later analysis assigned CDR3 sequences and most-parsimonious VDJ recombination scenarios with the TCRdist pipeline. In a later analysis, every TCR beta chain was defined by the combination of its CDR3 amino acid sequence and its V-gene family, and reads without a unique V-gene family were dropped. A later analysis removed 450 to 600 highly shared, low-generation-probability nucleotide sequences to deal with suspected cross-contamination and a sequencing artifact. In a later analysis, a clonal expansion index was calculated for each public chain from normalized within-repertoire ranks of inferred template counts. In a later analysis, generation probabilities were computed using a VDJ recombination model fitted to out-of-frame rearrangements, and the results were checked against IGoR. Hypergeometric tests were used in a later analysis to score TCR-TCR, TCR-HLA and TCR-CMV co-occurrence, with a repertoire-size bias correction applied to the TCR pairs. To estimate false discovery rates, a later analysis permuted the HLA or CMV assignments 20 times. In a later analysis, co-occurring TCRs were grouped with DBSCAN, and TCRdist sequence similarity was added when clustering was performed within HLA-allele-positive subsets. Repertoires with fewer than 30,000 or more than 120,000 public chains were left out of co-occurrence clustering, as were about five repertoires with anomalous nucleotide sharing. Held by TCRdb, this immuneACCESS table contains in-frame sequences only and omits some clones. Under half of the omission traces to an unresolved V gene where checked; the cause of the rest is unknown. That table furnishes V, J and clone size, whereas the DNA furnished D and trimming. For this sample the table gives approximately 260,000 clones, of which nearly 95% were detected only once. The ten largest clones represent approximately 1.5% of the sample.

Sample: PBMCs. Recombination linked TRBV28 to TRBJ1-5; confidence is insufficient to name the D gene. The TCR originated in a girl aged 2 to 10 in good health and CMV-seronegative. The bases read TGTGCCGACGGAGGGAATAGCAATCAGCCCCAGCATTTT. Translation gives CADGGNSNQPQHF.